A selection of T cell receptor beta chains follows, all from one sample in a study of OX40 agonist ivuxolimab in advanced cancers. Some clones are missing from TCRdb's copy, which holds only in-frame ones; the method was immunoSEQ multiplex PCR. The sample includes about 76,000 clones, roughly 85% of them seen just once. The starting material was CD4+ or CD8+ T cells sorted from blood, obtained in a trial of the OX40 agonist ivuxolimab. The origin of the receptors is an adult with an advanced solid tumor such as melanoma, head and neck, liver or kidney cancer. The CDR3 runs from the conserved cysteine through the conserved F or W. Each record gives: CDR3 protein, CDR3 DNA, clone size, J gene, D gene, V gene. The D gene is left open where the match is weak. Some rows mark clone size as missing; the rest say once, few, many or name a class of expanded clone.

CASRDREDQPQHF TGTGCCAGCCGGGACAGGGAAGATCAGCCCCAGCATTTT NA TRBJ1-5 TRBD1 TRBV2
CASSRDRREQYF TGTGCCAGCAGCCGAGACAGGCGCGAGCAGTACTTC NA TRBJ2-7 NA TRBV6-5
CASSHGGPGYNEQFF TGTGCCAGCAGTCATGGGGGCCCTGGGTACAATGAGCAGTTCTTC NA TRBJ2-1 NA TRBV7-2
CASSSPARTLNTEAFF TGTGCCAGCAGCTCTCCTGCTAGGACCTTAAACACTGAAGCTTTCTTT NA TRBJ1-1 NA TRBV5-6
CASQGDRAYEQYF TGTGCCTCTCAGGGGGACAGGGCCTACGAGCAGTACTTC NA TRBJ2-7 TRBD1 TRBV10-3
CASSLAYRGPQPYNEQFF TGTGCCAGCAGCTTAGCCTACAGGGGCCCCCAACCATACAATGAGCAGTTCTTC NA TRBJ2-1 TRBD1 TRBV7-2
CASSPEWARGSGYTF TGCGCCAGCAGCCCCGAGTGGGCCAGGGGCAGTGGCTACACCTTC NA TRBJ1-2 NA TRBV5-1
CASSLGVGVRETQYF TGTGCCAGCAGCTTAGGAGTAGGGGTAAGAGAGACCCAGTACTTC NA TRBJ2-5 NA TRBV7-9
CASSPKIAGGRETQYF TGTGCCAGCAGCCCGAAAATCGCGGGGGGGCGGGAGACCCAGTACTTC once TRBJ2-5 TRBD2 TRBV7-9
CASSPRTGAGGYTF TGTGCCAGTAGTCCCCGGACAGGGGCCGGGGGCTACACCTTC once TRBJ1-2 TRBD1 TRBV19
CASRQGLSSYEQYF TGTGCCAGCAGACAGGGCCTCAGCTCCTACGAGCAGTACTTC NA TRBJ2-7 NA TRBV5-5
CSVEDAGGGQFF TGCAGCGTTGAAGATGCGGGAGGCGGGCAGTTCTTC NA TRBJ2-1 TRBD2 TRBV29-1
CASSLAREGGYTF TGCGCCAGCAGCTTGGCCAGGGAGGGTGGCTACACCTTC NA TRBJ1-2 NA TRBV5-1
CAWSVRRPSYNEQFF TGTGCCTGGAGTGTACGCAGGCCCTCCTACAATGAGCAGTTCTTC NA TRBJ2-1 NA TRBV30
CASSPGPISEQYF TGTGCCAGCAGCCCGGGTCCGATTAGCGAGCAGTACTTC NA TRBJ2-7 NA TRBV7-3
CASTSTHMNTEAFF TGTGCCAGCACCTCTACACACATGAACACTGAAGCTTTCTTT NA TRBJ1-1 NA TRBV6-5
CASSERSGTNTEAFF TGTGCCAGCAGTGAGAGAAGCGGGACTAACACTGAAGCTTTCTTT NA TRBJ1-1 NA TRBV2
CSAQTGNTIYF TGCAGCGCACAGACTGGAAACACCATATATTTT few TRBJ1-3 NA TRBV29-1
CASSGQGGDTEAFF TGTGCCAGCAGTGGACAGGGAGGAGATACTGAAGCTTTCTTT few TRBJ1-1 TRBD1 TRBV6-6
CASSLAGGQSEQFF TGTGCCAGCAGTTTAGCGGGAGGGCAGAGTGAGCAGTTCTTC NA TRBJ2-1 TRBD2 TRBV28
CASSILGESYEQYF TGTGCCAGTAGTATCCTGGGCGAATCCTACGAGCAGTACTTC NA TRBJ2-7 NA TRBV19
CASSLATGGQPQHF TGTGCCAGCAGCTTGGCGACAGGAGGGCAGCCCCAGCATTTT NA TRBJ1-5 NA TRBV7-8
CASSLSRGAGFFYNEQFF TGTGCCAGCTCACTCTCGCGGGGAGCGGGATTCTTCTACAATGAGCAGTTCTTC NA TRBJ2-1 TRBD2 TRBV18
CSADRMNTGELFF TGCAGCGCCGACAGGATGAACACCGGGGAGCTGTTTTTT NA TRBJ2-2 NA TRBV29-1
CAISESSPQPQHF TGTGCCATCAGTGAGTCATCTCCCCAGCCCCAGCATTTT few TRBJ1-5 NA TRBV10-3
CASSQGGVNNEQFF TGTGCCAGCAGCCAAGGGGGGGTTAACAATGAGCAGTTCTTC NA TRBJ2-1 NA TRBV4-2
CASSLQGGSTDTQYF TGTGCCAGCAGTTTACAGGGAGGGAGCACAGATACGCAGTATTTT NA TRBJ2-3 TRBD2 TRBV27
CASGPGRVSGNTIYF TGTGCCAGCGGTCCCGGACGGGTCTCTGGAAACACCATATATTTT NA TRBJ1-3 NA TRBV6-6